Listed here are 29 T cell receptor beta chains from one sample, sequenced in a study of T cells after yellow fever vaccination. In TCRdb, the 5' RACE reads were re-called with MiXCR into one record per CDR3 protein. The sample records under 300,000 distinct CDR3 sequences, roughly 13% being singletons. The sample was CD4+ T cells sorted from PBMCs, taken 45 days after the yellow fever booster vaccination. The receptors shown here come from a man aged 25 to 40 who received the YFV17D yellow fever vaccine.

This clonotype was picked up many times. The rearrangement uses TRBV20-1 and TRBJ2-7, with D tentatively TRBD1 or TRBD2 (6 bases each). Germline CDR1 reads DFQATT; CDR2 reads SNEGSKA (reference sequence). The CDR3 is made up of 13 amino acids. V gave up 4 bases and J gave up 2 bases, with 12 bases separating them. As DNA, the CDR3 is TGCAGTGCTAATCCCGGGGGCCCCTACGAGCAGTACTTC. As protein: CSANPGGPYEQYF.

V is TRBV12-3 or TRBV12-4 and J is TRBJ2-2; a weak D match, TRBD1 (5 bases). V gave up 2 bases and J gave up 0 bases, with 10 bases separating them. The CDR3 covers 16 residues. The CDR3, as DNA: TGTGCCAGCAGTTTAAGCAGGGTCCCGAACACCGGGGAGCTGTTTTTT. Encoded protein: CASSLSRVPNTGELFF.

The rearrangement uses TRBV28 and TRBJ2-1; 12 nucleotides match TRBD2. From germline, CDR1 is MDHEN and CDR2 SYDVKM. The trim removed 6 bases at V and 3 bases at J, leaving 9 bases unmatched. CDR3 length equals 17 residues. Here the CDR3 reads CASSRPSGRALYNEQFF. In DNA, the CDR3 is TGTGCCAGCAGCCGGCCTAGCGGGAGGGCCCTCTACAATGAGCAGTTCTTC. Full variable domain (missing parts from reference TRBV28 and TRBJ2-1): DVKVTQSSRYLVKRTGEKVFLECVQDMDHENMFWYRQDPGLGLRLIYFSYDVKMKEKGDIPEGYSVSREKKERFSLILESASTNQTSMYLCASSRPSGRALYNEQFFGPGTRLTVL.

V is TRBV7-2 and J is TRBJ1-4; 10 bases are shared with TRBD1. The V gene end was trimmed by 2 bases and the J gene end by 7 bases; junction bases not matched to a gene: 4. The CDR3 has 15 amino acids. CDR1 is SGHTA, CDR2 FQGNSA, per germline. This CDR3 reads CASSLLRDRGEKLFF. The CDR3 DNA is TGTGCCAGCAGCTTACTCCGGGACAGGGGTGAAAAACTGTTTTTT.

The J gene is TRBJ1-1, the V gene TRBV12-3 or TRBV12-4; perhaps TRBD1 as D (5 bases). The CDR3 is 15 residues long. V was cut by 5 bases and J by 6 bases, with 19 bases left in between. The CDR3 bases are TGTGCCAGCAGTAACCTACTCCTCAGGGCATCTGAAGCTTTCTTT. It is translated as CASSNLLLRASEAFF.

This clonotype was recorded a few times. The genes are TRBV20-1 and TRBJ2-4; D is ambiguous. Germline V lookup: CDR1 DFQATT, CDR2 SNEGSKA (reference sequence). The CDR3 runs to 12 residues. The V and J ends lost 6 bases and 12 bases respectively, with 18 bases between them. Here the CDR3 reads CSAARASRNQYF. The CDR3, as DNA: TGCAGTGCCGCCCGGGCGTCGAGAAATCAGTACTTC.

This clonotype is a singleton in its sample. V is TRBV12-3 or TRBV12-4 and J is TRBJ2-3, with D unresolved. The CDR3 length is 13 residues. Trimming took 5 bases from V and 6 from J, leaving 12 bases between them. CDR3 loop: CASSLLIGDTQYF. The CDR3, as DNA: TGTGCCAGCAGTCTCCTCATAGGTGATACGCAGTATTTT.

There are a few counts of this clonotype. V is TRBV5-1 and J is TRBJ2-5, with D possibly TRBD2 on 6 matching bases. The V end lost 0 bases, the J end lost 3 bases, and 6 bases lay between the germline ends. The length of the CDR3 is 13 residues. Germline lookup yields CDR1 SGHRS and CDR2 YFSETQ. CDR3 loop: CASSLGLEETQYF. As DNA, the CDR3 is TGCGCCAGCAGCTTGGGACTAGAAGAGACCCAGTACTTC. Drawing the rest from reference TRBV5-1 and TRBJ2-5, the complete variable domain is KAGVTQTPRYLIKTRGQQVTLSCSPISGHRSVSWYQQTPGQGLQFLFEYFSETQRNKGNFPGRFSGRQFSNSRSEMNVSTLELGDSALYLCASSLGLEETQYFGPGTRLLVL.

This clonotype was seen a few times. V and J are TRBV7-2 and TRBJ2-1; 8 bases map to TRBD2. CDR1 is SGHTA and CDR2 is FQGNSA in the germline V gene. This CDR3 is built from 13 residues. J gave up 5 bases and V 8 bases, and 5 bases lay outside the gene matches. Here the CDR3 reads CASRREGNNEQFF. The CDR3 DNA reads TGTGCCAGCCGACGGGAGGGAAACAATGAGCAGTTCTTC.

The rearrangement joins TRBV20-1 to TRBJ2-7; D unclear. There are 12 residues in the CDR3. The V end lost 7 bases, the J end lost 0 bases, and 10 bases lay between the germline ends. Germline CDR1 and CDR2: DFQATT and SNEGSKA (reference sequence). The CDR3 bases are TGCAGTGTTCTGGGCCGCTCCTACGAGCAGTACTTC. This translates into CSVLGRSYEQYF.

The V call is TRBV12-3 or TRBV12-4, the J call TRBJ1-1, with TRBD1 matching over 7 bases. CDR3 length: 14 residues. The V gene end was trimmed by 5 bases and the J gene end by 1 base; junction bases not matched to a gene: 4. The CDR3 region has the DNA TGTGCCAGCAGTCACAGGGGCAGGAACACTGAAGCTTTCTTT. Translation: CASSHRGRNTEAFF.

This sequence joins TRBV7-2 and TRBJ2-7, with 9 bases identical to TRBD1. The ends lost 5 bases at V and 3 bases at J; junction bases unmatched: 8. CDR1 is SGHTA, CDR2 FQGNSA, per germline. This CDR3 is 15 amino acids long. The DNA of the CDR3 is TGTGCCAGCAGCCCGATGGAGGGACAGGGCTACGAGCAGTACTTC. It codes for CASSPMEGQGYEQYF.

There are a few counts of this clonotype. V gene TRBV7-9 combines with J gene TRBJ1-4; 7 positions match TRBD1. This CDR3 is built from 15 residues. V gave up 6 bases and J gave up 0 bases; unmatched junction bases: 4. Germline V gene sequence: CDR1 SEHNR, CDR2 FQNEAQ (reference sequence). As DNA, the CDR3 is TGTGCCAGCAGTGACACAGGGGCAACTAATGAAAAACTGTTTTTT. Protein: CASSDTGATNEKLFF.

This clonotype appeared many times. The chain combines TRBV7-2 with TRBJ1-3; no clear D gene. Germline assignment: CDR1 SGHTA and CDR2 FQGNSA. The CDR3 totals 17 residues. V was cut by 4 bases and J by 0 bases, with 16 bases left in between. The CDR3 loop reads CASSYQQGSISGNTIYF. The CDR3 DNA reads TGTGCCAGCAGCTACCAACAAGGGTCAATCTCTGGAAACACCATATATTTT. Based on the CDR3 plus reference TRBV7-2 and TRBJ1-3, the full variable domain is GAGVSQSPSNKVTEKGKDVELRCDPISGHTALYWYRQSLGQGLEFLIYFQGNSAPDKSGLPSDRFSAERTGGSVSTLTIQRTQQEDSAVYLCASSYQQGSISGNTIYFGEGSWLTVV.

This CDR3 reads CASSKWGTGHTEAFF. The CDR3 region has the DNA TGTGCCAGCAGTAAGTGGGGGACAGGGCACACTGAAGCTTTCTTT. V gene TRBV12-3 or TRBV12-4 combines with J gene TRBJ1-1; 9 bases map to TRBD1. The CDR3 is 15 residues long. V dropped 5 bases and J dropped 3; count of bases not matched to a gene: 7.

This sequence joins TRBV12-3 or TRBV12-4 and TRBJ2-7; 12 bases match TRBD2. The CDR3 contains 15 residues. V was clipped by 1 base and J by 9 bases; unmatched bases: 7. DNA of the CDR3: TGTGCCAGCAGTTTAGATCTAGCGGGAGGGGGGGTGCAGTACTTC. This translates into CASSLDLAGGGVQYF.

Only a few counts were recorded for this clonotype. The rearrangement links TRBV24-1 to TRBJ2-7; no firm D call. Germline V lookup: CDR1 KGHDR, CDR2 SFDVKD. Trimming shortened V by 3 bases and J by 1 base, and 9 bases separated the two germline ends. The CDR3 covers 14 residues. This CDR3 is CATSDATVSYEQYF. CDR3 nucleotide sequence: TGTGCCACCAGTGATGCGACCGTTTCCTACGAGCAGTACTTC.

This clonotype was seen a few times. The rearrangement uses TRBV6-1 and TRBJ2-5; 7 bases fit TRBD1. The CDR3 consists of 13 residues. Looked up from germline, CDR1 is MNHNS and CDR2 is SASEGT. V was pared by 6 bases and J by 4 bases, with 5 bases of the junction left unmatched. The CDR3 sequence: CASRRTGVETQYF. For the CDR3, the DNA is TGTGCCAGCAGGAGGACAGGAGTAGAGACCCAGTACTTC.

This clonotype appeared a few times. The chain carries TRBV28 and TRBJ2-1; 9 nucleotides line up with TRBD2. The ends lost 2 bases at V and 3 bases at J; junction bases unmatched: 2. Germline V gene data show CDR1 as MDHEN and CDR2 as SYDVKM. CDR3 size: 15 residues. CDR3 region: CASSLGRGGYNEQFF. CDR3 sequence (DNA): TGTGCCAGCAGTTTAGGGCGGGGGGGCTACAATGAGCAGTTCTTC.

This clonotype was seen a few times. The chain carries TRBV12-5 and TRBJ2-3; D may be TRBD2 (7 bases). The ends were cut back, 2 bases at V and 4 bases at J, with 10 bases in the middle. The CDR3 consists of 14 residues. Germline CDR1 reads LGHNT; CDR2 reads FRNRAP. The CDR3 loop is CASGLWGGPDTQYF. In DNA form, the CDR3 reads TGTGCTAGTGGTTTGTGGGGGGGGCCAGATACGCAGTATTTT.

This clonotype was found a few times. The gene calls are TRBV9 and TRBJ1-1; no firm D call. The CDR3 length is 13 residues. V was shortened by 4 bases and J by 1 base, with 8 bases between the two germline ends. Germline CDR1 SGDLS, CDR2 YYNGEE. The CDR3: CASSTQTNTEAFF. In DNA form, the CDR3 reads TGTGCCAGCAGCACTCAGACGAACACTGAAGCTTTCTTT.

The chain combines TRBV20-1 with TRBJ2-1, with unresolved D. V lost 0 bases and J lost 7, with 7 bases in between. Germline V CDR1 and CDR2: DFQATT, SNEGSKA (reference sequence). This CDR3 spans 12 amino acids. This CDR3 is CSARDLVNEQFF. The CDR3 DNA is TGCAGTGCTAGAGATCTCGTTAATGAGCAGTTCTTC.

The table lists this clonotype with a few counts. The chain is built from TRBV5-1 and TRBJ2-1, with D perhaps matching TRBD1 (6 bases). This CDR3 spans 12 amino acids. Deletions cut 4 bases from V and 6 bases from J, with 8 bases between. Germline lookup yields CDR1 SGHRS and CDR2 YFSETQ. CDR3 region: CASSHRVNEQFF. The CDR3, as DNA: TGCGCCAGCAGCCACAGGGTCAATGAGCAGTTCTTC.

This clonotype was observed at least ten times. This chain joins TRBV7-9 and TRBJ2-3; D might be TRBD2 (5 bases). Per the germline V gene, CDR1 is SEHNR and CDR2 is FQNEAQ (reference sequence). The CDR3 contains 13 residues. Trimming took 5 bases from V and 4 from J, leaving 10 bases between them. Here the CDR3 DNA reads TGTGCCAGCAGCGTCGGGGTTTCAGATACGCAGTATTTT. This encodes CASSVGVSDTQYF.

This clonotype appeared a few times. This chain joins TRBV7-8 and TRBJ2-6, with D unclear. V lost 4 bases to trimming and J lost 6 bases, with 4 bases between them. Looked up from germline, CDR1 is SGHVS and CDR2 is FQNEAQ. This CDR3 is built from 12 residues. In DNA form, the CDR3 reads TGTGCCAGCAGCTCCGAGGCCAACGTCCTGACTTTC. This translates into CASSSEANVLTF.

The chain combines TRBV7-2 with TRBJ2-3; no reliable D call. CDR1 SGHTA and CDR2 FQGNSA come from the germline V gene. The length of the CDR3 is 14 residues. V gave up 5 bases and J gave up 2 bases, with 11 bases separating them. CDR3 in DNA: TGTGCCAGCAGCCCATGGGCCGACACAGATACGCAGTATTTT. Encoded protein: CASSPWADTDTQYF. The whole variable domain, filled in from reference TRBV7-2 and TRBJ2-3, reads GAGVSQSPSNKVTEKGKDVELRCDPISGHTALYWYRQSLGQGLEFLIYFQGNSAPDKSGLPSDRFSAERTGGSVSTLTIQRTQQEDSAVYLCASSPWADTDTQYFGPGTRLTVL.

V gene TRBV20-1 combines with J gene TRBJ1-5, with D unresolved. V lost 6 bases and J lost 9, with 15 bases in between. CDR3 length: 12 residues. Germline V gene sequence: CDR1 DFQATT, CDR2 SNEGSKA (reference sequence). CDR3 sequence reads: CSAHQWGGPQHF. In DNA form, the CDR3 reads TGCAGTGCCCACCAATGGGGTGGGCCCCAGCATTTT.

The chain combines TRBV6-5 with TRBJ2-7; maybe TRBD2 (5 bases). Germline-derived CDR1 and CDR2 are MNHEY and SVGAGI. This CDR3 has 12 amino acids. V shed 10 bases and J shed 3 bases, with 13 bases lying between them. CDR3 sequence reads: CATRGPIYEQYF. The DNA of the CDR3 is TGTGCCACGCGCGGGCCTATCTACGAGCAGTACTTC.

A few counts support this clonotype. The chain joins TRBV20-1 to TRBJ1-4; D uncertain. The germline CDR1 and CDR2 sequences are DFQATT and SNEGSKA (reference sequence). Trimming removed 3 bases from V and 6 bases from J, with 11 bases in between. This CDR3 is 13 amino acids long. The CDR3 bases are TGCAGTGCTAGGCAGAGGCATCATGAAAAACTGTTTTTT. Translation: CSARQRHHEKLFF.